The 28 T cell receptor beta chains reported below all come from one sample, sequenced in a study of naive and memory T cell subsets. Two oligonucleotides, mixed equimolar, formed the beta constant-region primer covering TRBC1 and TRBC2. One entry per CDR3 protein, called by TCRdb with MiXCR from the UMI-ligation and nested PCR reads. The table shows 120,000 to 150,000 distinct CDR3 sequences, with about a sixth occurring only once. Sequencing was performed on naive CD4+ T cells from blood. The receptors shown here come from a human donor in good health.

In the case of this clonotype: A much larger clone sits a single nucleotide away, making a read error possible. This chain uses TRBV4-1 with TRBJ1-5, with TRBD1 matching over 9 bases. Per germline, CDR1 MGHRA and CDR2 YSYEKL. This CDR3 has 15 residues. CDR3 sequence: CAGSLTGTGNQPQHF. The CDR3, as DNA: TGCGCCGGCAGCCTTACCGGGACAGGGAATCAGCCCCAGCATTTT.

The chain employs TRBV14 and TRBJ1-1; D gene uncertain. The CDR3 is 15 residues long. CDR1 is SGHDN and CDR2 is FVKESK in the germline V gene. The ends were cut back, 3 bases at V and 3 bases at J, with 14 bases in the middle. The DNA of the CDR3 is TGTGCCAGCAGCCAGGTAGAGCATCTGGACACTGAAGCTTTCTTT. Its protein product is CASSQVEHLDTEAFF.

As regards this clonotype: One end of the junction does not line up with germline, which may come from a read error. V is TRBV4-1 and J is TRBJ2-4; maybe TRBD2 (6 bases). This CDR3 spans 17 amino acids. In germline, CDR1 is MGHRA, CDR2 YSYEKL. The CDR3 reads CVSSLGILGGAKNIQYF. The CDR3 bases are TGCGTCAGCAGCCTAGGGATCCTCGGGGGAGCCAAAAACATTCAGTACTTC.

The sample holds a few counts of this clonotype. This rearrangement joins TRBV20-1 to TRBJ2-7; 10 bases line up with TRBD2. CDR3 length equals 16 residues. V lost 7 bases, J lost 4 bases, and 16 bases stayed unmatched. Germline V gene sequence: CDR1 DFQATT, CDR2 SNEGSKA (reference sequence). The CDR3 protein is CSVSDRGLAKDYEQYF. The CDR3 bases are TGCAGTGTTAGCGACCGGGGACTAGCGAAGGATTACGAGCAGTACTTC.

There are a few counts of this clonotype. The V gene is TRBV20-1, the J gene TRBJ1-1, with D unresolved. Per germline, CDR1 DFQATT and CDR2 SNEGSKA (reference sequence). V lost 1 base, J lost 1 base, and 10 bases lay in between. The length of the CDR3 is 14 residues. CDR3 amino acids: CSARAGGPNTEAFF. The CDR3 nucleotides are TGCAGTGCTAGAGCCGGTGGCCCGAACACTGAAGCTTTCTTT.

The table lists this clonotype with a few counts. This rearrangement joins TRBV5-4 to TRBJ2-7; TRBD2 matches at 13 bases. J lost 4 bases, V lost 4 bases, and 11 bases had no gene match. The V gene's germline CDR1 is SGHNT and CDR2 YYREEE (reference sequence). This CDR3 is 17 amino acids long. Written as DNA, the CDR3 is TGTGCCAGCAGCCCTTCCGGACTAGCGGGAGTTTGGTACGAGCAGTACTTC. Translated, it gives CASSPSGLAGVWYEQYF.

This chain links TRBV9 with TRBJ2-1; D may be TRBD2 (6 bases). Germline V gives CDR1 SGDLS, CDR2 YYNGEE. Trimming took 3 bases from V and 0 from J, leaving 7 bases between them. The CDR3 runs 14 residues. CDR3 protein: CASSGGTSYNEQFF. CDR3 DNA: TGTGCCAGCAGCGGCGGGACCTCCTACAATGAGCAGTTCTTC.

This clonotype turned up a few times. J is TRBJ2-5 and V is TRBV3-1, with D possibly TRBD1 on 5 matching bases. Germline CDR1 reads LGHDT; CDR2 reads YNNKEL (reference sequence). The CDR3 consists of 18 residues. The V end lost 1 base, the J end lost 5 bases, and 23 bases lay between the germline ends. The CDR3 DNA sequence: TGTGCCAGCAGCCAAGGGACAAGCTCGGGCGTTTTCGGGGAGACCCAGTACTTC. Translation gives CASSQGTSSGVFGETQYF.

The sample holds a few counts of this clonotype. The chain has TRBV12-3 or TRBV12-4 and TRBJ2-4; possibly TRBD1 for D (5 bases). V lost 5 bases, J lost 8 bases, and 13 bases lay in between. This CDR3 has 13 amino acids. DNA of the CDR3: TGTGCCAGCAGTCCGACAGTATCGGACATTCAGTACTTC. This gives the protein CASSPTVSDIQYF.

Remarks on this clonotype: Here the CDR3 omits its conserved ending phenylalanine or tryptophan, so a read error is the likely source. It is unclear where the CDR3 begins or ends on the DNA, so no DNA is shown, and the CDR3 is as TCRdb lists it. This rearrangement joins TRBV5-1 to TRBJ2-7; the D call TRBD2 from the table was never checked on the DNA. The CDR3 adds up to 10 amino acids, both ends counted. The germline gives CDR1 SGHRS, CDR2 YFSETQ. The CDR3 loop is CASSYDPALG.

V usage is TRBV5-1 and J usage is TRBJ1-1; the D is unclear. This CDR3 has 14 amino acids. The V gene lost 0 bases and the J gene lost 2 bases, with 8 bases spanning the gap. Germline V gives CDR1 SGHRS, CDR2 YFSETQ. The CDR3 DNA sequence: TGCGCCAGCAGCTTGGCACCGGGAAACACTGAAGCTTTCTTT. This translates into CASSLAPGNTEAFF.

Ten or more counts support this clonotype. CDR3 DNA: TGTGCCAGCAGCGTAGGGCTAGCGGGAGATACCTACGAGCAGTACTTC. Protein: CASSVGLAGDTYEQYF. This chain links TRBV9 with TRBJ2-7; TRBD2 agrees at 10 bases. The J segment lost 2 bases and the V segment lost 0 bases, leaving 5 bases of the junction unmatched. Germline V gene sequence: CDR1 SGDLS, CDR2 YYNGEE. CDR3 length equals 16 residues.

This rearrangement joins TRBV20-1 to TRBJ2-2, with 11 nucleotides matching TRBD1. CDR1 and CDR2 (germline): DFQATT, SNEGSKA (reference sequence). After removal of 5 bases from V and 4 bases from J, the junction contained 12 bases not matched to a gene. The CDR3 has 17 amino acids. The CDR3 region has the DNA TGCAGTGCTGCGGACAGGGGGCGCGGTCAGGTCACCGGGGAGCTGTTTTTT. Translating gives CSAADRGRGQVTGELFF.

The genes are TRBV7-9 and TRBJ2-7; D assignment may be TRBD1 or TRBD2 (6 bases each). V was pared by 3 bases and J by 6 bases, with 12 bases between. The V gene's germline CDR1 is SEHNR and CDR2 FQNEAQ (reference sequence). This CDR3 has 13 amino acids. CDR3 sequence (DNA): TGTGCCAGCAGCTTTTACGGGGGCGGCGAGCAGTACTTC. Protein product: CASSFYGGGEQYF.

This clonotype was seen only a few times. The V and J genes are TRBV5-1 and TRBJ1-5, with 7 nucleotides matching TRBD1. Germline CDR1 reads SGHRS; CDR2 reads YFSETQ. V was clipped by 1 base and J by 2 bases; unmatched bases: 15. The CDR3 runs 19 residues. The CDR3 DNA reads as TGCGCCAGCAGCTTGAGAAGGACAGGCCCGGCGAGTGGCAATCAGCCCCAGCATTTT. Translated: CASSLRRTGPASGNQPQHF.

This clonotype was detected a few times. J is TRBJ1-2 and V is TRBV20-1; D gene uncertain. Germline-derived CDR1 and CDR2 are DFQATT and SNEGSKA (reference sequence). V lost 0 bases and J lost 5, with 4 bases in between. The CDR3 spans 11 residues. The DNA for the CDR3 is TGCAGTGCTAGAGAAGCATATGGCTACACCTTC. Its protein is CSAREAYGYTF.

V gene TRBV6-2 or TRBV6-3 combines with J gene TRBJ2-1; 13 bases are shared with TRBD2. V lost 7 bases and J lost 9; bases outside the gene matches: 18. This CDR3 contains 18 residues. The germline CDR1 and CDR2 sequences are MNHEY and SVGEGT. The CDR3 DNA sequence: TGTGCCAGCATCCGAGATTTAACTAGCGGGAGGGCCTCCCGTGAGCAGTTCTTC. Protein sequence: CASIRDLTSGRASREQFF.

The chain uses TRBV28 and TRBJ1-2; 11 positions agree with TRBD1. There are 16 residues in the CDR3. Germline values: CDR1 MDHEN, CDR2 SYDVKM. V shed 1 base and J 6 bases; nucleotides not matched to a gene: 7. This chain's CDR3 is CASSLLGQGDINGYTF. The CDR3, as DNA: TGTGCCAGCAGTTTATTGGGACAGGGGGACATCAATGGCTACACCTTC.

The CDR3 bases are TGTGCCAGCAGAAAGCGGGAGGGAGGCAATGAGCAGTTCTTC. Translating gives CASRKREGGNEQFF. J is TRBJ2-1 and V is TRBV12-3 or TRBV12-4, with TRBD2 matching 10 bases. Trimming took 6 bases from V and 6 from J; bases not matched to a gene: 5. The CDR3 loop spans 14 amino acids.

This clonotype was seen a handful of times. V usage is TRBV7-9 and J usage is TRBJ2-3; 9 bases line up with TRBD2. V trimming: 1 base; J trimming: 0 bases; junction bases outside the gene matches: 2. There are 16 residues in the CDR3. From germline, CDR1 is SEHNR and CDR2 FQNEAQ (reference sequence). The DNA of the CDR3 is TGTGCCAGCAGCTTAGGGACTAGCGTAAGCACAGATACGCAGTATTTT. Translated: CASSLGTSVSTDTQYF.

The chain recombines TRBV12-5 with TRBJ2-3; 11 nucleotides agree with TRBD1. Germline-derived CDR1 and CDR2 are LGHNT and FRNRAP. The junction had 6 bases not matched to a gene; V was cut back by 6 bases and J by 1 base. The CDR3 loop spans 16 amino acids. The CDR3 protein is CASGQDRGRGTDTQYF. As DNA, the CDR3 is TGTGCTAGTGGCCAGGACAGGGGGCGTGGCACAGATACGCAGTATTTT.

CDR3 nucleotides: TGTGCCAGCAGCCCCTTCGAGGCTGGGGCCAACGTCCTGACTTTC. Its protein is CASSPFEAGANVLTF. The chain carries TRBV7-9 and TRBJ2-6; D not certain. V was pared by 5 bases and J by 2 bases, with 10 bases between. Looked up from germline, CDR1 is SEHNR and CDR2 is FQNEAQ (reference sequence). The CDR3 contains 15 residues.

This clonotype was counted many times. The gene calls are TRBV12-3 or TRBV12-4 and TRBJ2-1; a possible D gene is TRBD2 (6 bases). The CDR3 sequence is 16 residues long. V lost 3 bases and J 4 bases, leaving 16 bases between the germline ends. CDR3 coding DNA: TGTGCCAGCAGTTTGGCCCCGGCAGGAGGGTACAATGAGCAGTTCTTC. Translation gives CASSLAPAGGYNEQFF.

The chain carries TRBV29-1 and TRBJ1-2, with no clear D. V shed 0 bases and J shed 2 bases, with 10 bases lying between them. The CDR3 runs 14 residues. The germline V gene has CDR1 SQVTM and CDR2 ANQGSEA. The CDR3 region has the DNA TGCAGCGTTGAAGACACAGTGCAAAACTATGGCTACACCTTC. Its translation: CSVEDTVQNYGYTF.

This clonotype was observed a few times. The CDR3 sequence is CASSVIYGEQFF. CDR3 DNA sequence: TGTGCCAGCAGCGTAATATACGGTGAGCAGTTCTTC. V and J are TRBV9 and TRBJ2-1; D call uncertain. V lost 1 base, J lost 9 bases, and 8 bases lay in between. The germline gives CDR1 SGDLS, CDR2 YYNGEE. The length of the CDR3 is 12 residues. Full variable domain (outside the CDR3, taken from reference TRBV9 and TRBJ2-1): DSGVTQTPKHLITATGQRVTLRCSPRSGDLSVYWYQQSLDQGLQFLIQYYNGEERAKGNILERFSAQQFPDLHSELNLSSLELGDSALYFCASSVIYGEQFFGPGTRLTVL.

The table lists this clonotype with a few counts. The CDR3 region has the DNA TGTGCCAGCAGGCCGGACAGAGCTAACTATGGCTACACCTTC. This encodes CASRPDRANYGYTF. The chain couples TRBV12-3 or TRBV12-4 to TRBJ1-2; a weak D match, TRBD1 (6 bases). The V end lost 6 bases, the J end lost 0 bases, and 11 bases lay between the germline ends. The CDR3 is made up of 14 amino acids.

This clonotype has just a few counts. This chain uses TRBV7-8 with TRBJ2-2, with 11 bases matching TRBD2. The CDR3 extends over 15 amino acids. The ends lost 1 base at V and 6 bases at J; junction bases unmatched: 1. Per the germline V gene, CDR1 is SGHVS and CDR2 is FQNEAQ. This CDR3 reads CASSLGLAGPGELFF. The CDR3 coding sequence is TGTGCCAGCAGCTTAGGACTAGCGGGGCCCGGGGAGCTGTTTTTT.

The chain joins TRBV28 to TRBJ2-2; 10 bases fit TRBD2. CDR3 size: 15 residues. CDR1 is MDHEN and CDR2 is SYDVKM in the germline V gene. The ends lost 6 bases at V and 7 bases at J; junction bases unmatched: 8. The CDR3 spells CASRRLAGEIGELFF. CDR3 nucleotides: TGTGCCAGCAGGCGGCTAGCGGGAGAGATCGGGGAGCTGTTTTTT.